Detailed here is one T cell receptor (beta chain). Its target is not known. The V and J ends lost 6 bases and 8 bases, in that order; junction bases with no gene match: 12. Per the germline V gene, CDR1 is KGHSH and CDR2 is LQKENI. The CDR3 consists of 14 residues. The data stem from a study of cytomegalovirus exposure and HLA in healthy donors. Study background: The study placed about 86% of its roughly 410 genotyped donors in the Caucasian-associated ancestry cluster. Study-wide points: Researchers catalogued approximately 170 TCR beta chains as cytomegalovirus-associated.

This PCR relied on a set of 60 Vbeta primers and 13 Jbeta primers. In the original processing: In a later analysis, roughly 11 million of about 80 million unique beta chains occurred in at least two donors. Assay used: immunoSEQ multiplex PCR; TCRdb lists only in-frame clones, some missing. V and J calls and clone size come straight from that table; D and trimming were deduced from the DNA. The sample has 200,000 to 250,000 clones, almost 85% seen once; the top ten hold 0.58%. This TCR was sampled from a woman aged 40-49 years in good health and CMV-seronegative. The V and J genes are TRBV18 and TRBJ1-1, with TRBD1 matching over 7 bases. Sample: PBMCs. The CDR3 DNA sequence: TGTGCCAGCTCCCTCTTAGATAGGGACAGCGAAGCTTTCTTT. Protein: CASSLLDRDSEAFF.